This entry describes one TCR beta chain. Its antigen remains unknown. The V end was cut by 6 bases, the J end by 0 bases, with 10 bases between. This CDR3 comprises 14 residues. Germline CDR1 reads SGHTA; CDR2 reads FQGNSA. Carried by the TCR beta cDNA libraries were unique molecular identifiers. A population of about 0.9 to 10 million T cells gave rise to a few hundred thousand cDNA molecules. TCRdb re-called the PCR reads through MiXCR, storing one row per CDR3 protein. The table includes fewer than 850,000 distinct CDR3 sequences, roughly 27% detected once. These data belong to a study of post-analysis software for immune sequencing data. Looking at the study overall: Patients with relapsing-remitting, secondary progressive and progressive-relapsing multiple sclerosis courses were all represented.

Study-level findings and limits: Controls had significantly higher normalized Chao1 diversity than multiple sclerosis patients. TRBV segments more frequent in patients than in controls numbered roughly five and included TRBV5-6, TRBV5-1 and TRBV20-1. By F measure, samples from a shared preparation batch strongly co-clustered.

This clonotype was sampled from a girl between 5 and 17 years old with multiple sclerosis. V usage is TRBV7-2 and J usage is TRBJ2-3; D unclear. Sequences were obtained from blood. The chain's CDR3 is CASRIVPSTDTQYF. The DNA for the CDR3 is TGTGCCAGCAGGATAGTACCTAGCACAGATACGCAGTATTTT.